The entry that follows covers one T cell receptor (beta chain) sequence. The antigen is not known. This entry is derived from a study of CD8+CD57+ T cells in acquired aplastic anemia. Study at large: Recorded DNA amounts for sorted CD4+ and CD8+ cells had an average of approximately 3.2 ug. Study results and caveats: Roughly 31 was the count of CD8+ CDR3 sequences that patients shared with controls. Significant differences in CD8+ Simpson's diversity were not observed between patients and controls.

The germline gives CDR1 MDHEN, CDR2 SYDVKM. The CDR3 contains 15 residues. V lost 3 bases and J 6 bases, leaving 17 bases between the germline ends. Profiling that covered TCR beta VDJ and CDR3 relied on genomic DNA as its template. Using its own MiXCR run on the reads, TCRdb lists one record per CDR3 protein. The top ten clones hold approximately 15% of a sample with approximately 170,000 distinct CDR3 sequences, roughly half of them seen once. This chain connects TRBV28 to TRBJ1-1; D possibly corresponds to TRBD1 (5 bases). The sample was sorted CD4+, CD8+, or CD8+CD57+ T cells (not recorded which) from PBMCs. The sequence derives from a human donor in good health, serving as a control. DNA for the CDR3: TGTGCCAGCAGTTTGGGGGGAGTGTCCGGGGCTGAAGCTTTCTTT. Translating it yields CASSLGGVSGAEAFF.